Listed below are T cell receptor beta chains from one sample, sequenced in a study of cytomegalovirus exposure and HLA in healthy donors. The table came from immunoSEQ multiplex PCR; TCRdb's copy has only in-frame clones and leaves some out. The data show more than 200,000 clones, approximately 80% seen once. Sequenced input: PBMCs. The receptor set was obtained from a girl aged 5-17 years in good health and CMV-seronegative. CDR3s include the opening cysteine and the closing phenylalanine or tryptophan. A D gene is named only where the DNA matches it firmly. Clone size is given for some rows only: seen once, a few or many times, or a class if the clone is expanded.

size,J,V,D,CDR3,DNA
-,TRBJ2-7,TRBV6-5,TRBD1,CASSPGGEGYEQYF,TGTGCCAGCAGTCCAGGGGGCGAAGGATACGAGCAGTACTTC
-,TRBJ2-2,TRBV28,TRBD1,CASSLSSGGDTGELFF,TGTGCCAGCAGTTTATCGTCAGGGGGAGACACCGGGGAGCTGTTTTTT
-,TRBJ2-3,TRBV6-5,TRBD2,CASSPRLATDTQYF,TGTGCCAGCAGTCCCCGACTAGCCACAGATACGCAGTATTTT
-,TRBJ2-1,TRBV4-2,-,CASSQVTKEQFF,TGTGCCAGCAGCCAAGTGACTAAAGAGCAGTTCTTC
-,TRBJ2-1,TRBV5-5,TRBD2,CASSLSLREGAYNEQFF,TGTGCCAGCAGCTTGTCTCTACGGGAGGGCGCCTACAATGAGCAGTTCTTC
-,TRBJ1-2,TRBV2,-,CASSVVQATYGYTF,TGTGCCAGCAGTGTTGTCCAGGCAACATATGGCTACACCTTC
once,TRBJ1-2,TRBV11-2,TRBD1,CASSLAGDSYGYTF,TGTGCCAGCAGCTTAGCAGGGGACAGCTATGGCTACACCTTC
-,TRBJ2-4,TRBV28,-,CASKEGPGVIQYF,TGTGCCAGCAAGGAGGGGCCAGGAGTCATTCAGTACTTC
-,TRBJ1-1,TRBV6-1,-,CASSVLLQNTEAFF,TGTGCCAGCAGTGTACTACTCCAGAACACTGAAGCTTTCTTT
-,TRBJ2-7,TRBV29-1,-,CSVGNQGNEQYF,TGCAGCGTTGGTAACCAGGGAAACGAGCAGTACTTC
-,TRBJ1-2,TRBV7-2,-,CASSLVLRPGIGYTF,TGTGCCAGCAGCCTCGTTCTGAGACCAGGAATCGGCTACACCTTC
-,TRBJ2-7,TRBV21-1,-,CASSKGSGLARPIRYYEQYF,TGTGCCAGCAGCAAAGGAAGTGGACTAGCGCGTCCGATCCGATACTACGAGCAGTACTTC
few,TRBJ2-7,TRBV11-2,-,CASSPVQGRYYEQYF,TGTGCCAGCAGCCCAGTGCAGGGCCGATACTACGAGCAGTACTTC
once,TRBJ1-2,TRBV6-5,-,CASRAAGTNYGYTF,TGTGCCAGCAGGGCCGCCGGGACAAACTATGGCTACACCTTC
-,TRBJ2-2,TRBV5-1,-,CASRQVNANTGELFF,TGCGCCAGCAGACAGGTTAACGCGAACACCGGGGAGCTGTTTTTT
-,TRBJ1-1,TRBV27,-,CASSVQGQTGAFF,TGTGCCAGCAGTGTACAGGGCCAAACTGGAGCTTTCTTT
once,TRBJ1-3,TRBV4-2,TRBD1,CASSQGYGQGAKSGNTIYF,TGTGCCAGCAGCCAAGGTTACGGACAGGGGGCGAAATCTGGAAACACCATATATTTT
-,TRBJ1-2,TRBV6-5,-,CASSYSNQGLGYTF,TGTGCCAGCAGTTACTCGAATCAGGGGTTAGGCTACACCTTC
-,TRBJ2-7,TRBV5-5,TRBD2,CASSLEFSGAFSYEQYF,TGTGCCAGCAGCTTGGAATTTAGCGGGGCATTCTCCTACGAGCAGTACTTC
once,TRBJ1-5,TRBV18,TRBD1,CASSGTADQPQHF,TGTGCCAGCTCAGGGACAGCCGATCAGCCCCAGCATTTT
-,TRBJ2-3,TRBV4-3,TRBD2,CASSQLLAGGADTQYF,TGCGCCAGCAGCCAACTACTAGCCGGGGGGGCAGATACGCAGTATTTT